The 29 T cell receptor beta chains presented below share a single source sample, sequenced in a study of T cells in Graves' hyperthyroidism and ophthalmopathy. Using RNA transcripts as the source, TCR beta CDR3 regions were amplified. The TCR CDR3 was amplified in a first-round RT-PCR using the HTBI primer set. MiXCR, applied by TCRdb to the multiplex PCR reads, yields one record per CDR3 protein. The sample shows roughly 700,000 distinct CDR3 sequences, 17% of them seen only once. The sample taken for sequencing was blood. These receptors came from a man aged 50-59 years with Graves' hyperthyroidism.

This clonotype was detected a few times. This chain connects TRBV7-9 to TRBJ2-1, with 10 bases matching TRBD1. Germline loops: CDR1 SEHNR, CDR2 FQNEAQ (reference sequence). V was clipped by 1 base and J by 4 bases; unmatched bases: 7. The CDR3 totals 17 residues. The CDR3 nucleotides read TGTGCCAGCAGCTTAGGAGTGGGACAGGGGTTTTACAATGAGCAGTTCTTC. This sequence encodes CASSLGVGQGFYNEQFF.

This clonotype was seen at least ten times. The chain uses TRBV14 and TRBJ2-5; TRBD1 matches at 8 bases. The CDR3 length is 16 residues. Per the germline V gene, CDR1 is SGHDN and CDR2 is FVKESK. The V segment lost 1 base and the J segment 5 bases; nucleotides outside the gene matches: 9. DNA for the CDR3: TGTGCCAGCAGCCAAGTGACAGGGGCTTCCTTCGAGACCCAGTACTTC. Protein sequence: CASSQVTGASFETQYF.

This clonotype has just a few counts. The CDR3, as DNA: TGCGCCAGCAGCCAAGTATATGACGGGGCCCAAGAGACCCAGTACTTC. It encodes CASSQVYDGAQETQYF. This chain links TRBV4-3 with TRBJ2-5; either TRBD1 or TRBD2 may supply D (5 bases each). Germline V gene sequence: CDR1 LGHNA, CDR2 YSLEER. V lost 1 base and J lost 1, with 13 bases in between. The CDR3 covers 16 residues.

This clonotype was detected many times. This chain connects TRBV3-1 to TRBJ2-7, with D tentatively TRBD1 or TRBD2 (5 bases each). The CDR3 spans 16 residues. Germline assignment: CDR1 LGHDT and CDR2 YNNKEL (reference sequence). Trimming removed 11 bases from V and 0 bases from J, with 23 bases in between. The CDR3 nucleotides are TGTGCCGGGACGCCCCACGTATATCGCGGCTCCTACGAGCAGTACTTC. Translating it yields CAGTPHVYRGSYEQYF.

This clonotype has a count of ten or more. This chain uses TRBV20-1 with TRBJ2-7; possible D gene TRBD2, 6 bases. The germline gives CDR1 DFQATT, CDR2 SNEGSKA (reference sequence). V lost 0 bases to trimming and J lost 2 bases, with 20 bases between them. The CDR3 has 17 residues. CDR3 in DNA: TGCAGTGCTAGAGATACTTTCGGTAGCGGTTATACCTACGAGCAGTACTTC. Its translation: CSARDTFGSGYTYEQYF.

The chain couples TRBV10-1 to TRBJ2-1; possible D gene TRBD2, 5 bases. CDR1 and CDR2 from the germline V gene are WNHNN and SYGVQD (reference sequence). Trimming stripped 6 bases from V and 9 bases from J, with 15 bases between. CDR3 length: 13 amino acids. This CDR3 is CASSELLSAEQFF. The CDR3 bases are TGCGCCAGCAGCGAACTGCTTAGCGCTGAGCAGTTCTTC.

The CDR3 DNA follows: TGCAGTGATCGGCGGGCGGAATACAATGAGCAGTTCTTC. This gives the protein CSDRRAEYNEQFF. V is TRBV20-1 and J is TRBJ2-1, with D maybe TRBD2 (5 bases). The CDR3 is 13 amino acids. Trimming took off 7 bases at V and 4 bases at J, with 14 bases between the two ends. Germline CDR1 DFQATT, CDR2 SNEGSKA (reference sequence).

This clonotype was picked up a small number of times. The chain is built from TRBV7-8 and TRBJ2-7; the D is unclear. V was clipped by 0 bases and J by 5 bases, with 8 bases between them. CDR3 size: 13 residues. Germline CDR1 and CDR2: SGHVS and FQNEAQ. DNA for the CDR3: TGTGCCAGCAGCTTAGCGACTTATCACGAGCAGTACTTC. Encoded protein: CASSLATYHEQYF.

This sequence joins TRBV19 and TRBJ2-3; 15 bases align to TRBD2. Germline values: CDR1 LNHDA, CDR2 SQIVND (reference sequence). The J segment lost 3 bases and the V segment lost 5 bases, leaving 12 bases of the junction unmatched. The length of the CDR3 is 19 residues. CDR3 nucleotides: TGTGCCAGTAGTCCTCCACCGGGACTAGCGGGAGGTGGGACAGATACGCAGTATTTT. Amino acid sequence: CASSPPPGLAGGGTDTQYF.

The chain combines TRBV4-1 with TRBJ2-1; D possibly corresponds to TRBD2 (6 bases). The CDR3 is 14 residues long. Germline CDR1 is MGHRA and CDR2 is YSYEKL. The germline V and J ends were trimmed by 0 bases and 6 bases, with 9 bases remaining between them. DNA of the CDR3: TGCGCCAGCAGCCAAGATCGGGAGAGCAATGAGCAGTTCTTC. It translates to CASSQDRESNEQFF.

A few counts support this clonotype. The rearrangement uses TRBV7-3 and TRBJ2-1, with D unclear. The CDR3 has 15 residues. Trimming removed 3 bases from V and 0 bases from J, with 9 bases in between. Germline loops: CDR1 SGHTA, CDR2 FQGTGA. The CDR3 sequence is CASSLEFGSYNEQFF. DNA of the CDR3: TGTGCCAGCAGCTTGGAATTTGGCTCCTACAATGAGCAGTTCTTC.

The sample holds many counts of this clonotype. The gene calls are TRBV12-3 or TRBV12-4 and TRBJ1-5; 10 bases fit TRBD1. The CDR3 sequence is 19 residues long. With 1 base clipped from V and 4 bases from J, the junction kept 13 bases outside the gene matches. The CDR3 region is CASSLGGSGWDRGNQPQHF. DNA of the CDR3: TGTGCCAGCAGTTTAGGGGGCTCCGGTTGGGACAGGGGTAATCAGCCCCAGCATTTT.

A few counts support this clonotype. V is TRBV20-1 and J is TRBJ2-5; 8 bases map to TRBD2. The germline V gene encodes CDR1 DFQATT and CDR2 SNEGSKA (reference sequence). There are 17 residues in the CDR3. The V and J ends lost 6 bases and 2 bases, in that order; junction bases with no gene match: 17. CDR3 nucleotide sequence: TGCAGTGCCAGAAAAGGACAGTTTGGGACTAGACAAGAGACCCAGTACTTC. This translates into CSARKGQFGTRQETQYF.

This clonotype was detected a few times. The rearrangement links TRBV13 to TRBJ2-1; D ambiguous. CDR1 is PRHDT and CDR2 is FYEKMQ in the germline V gene (reference sequence). Trimming took off 1 base at V and 0 bases at J, with 13 bases between the two ends. This CDR3 has 17 residues. The CDR3 coding sequence is TGTGCCAGCAGCTTAGAATTAGGATTAAGCTCCTACAATGAGCAGTTCTTC. As protein: CASSLELGLSSYNEQFF.

This clonotype came up a few times. V usage is TRBV20-1 and J usage is TRBJ1-2; TRBD1 might be the D (5 bases). The CDR3 consists of 14 residues. The V gene lost 6 bases and the J gene lost 7 bases, with 21 bases spanning the gap. CDR1 is DFQATT and CDR2 is SNEGSKA in the germline V gene (reference sequence). The CDR3: CSANAGIWRGGYTF. The CDR3 nucleotides read TGCAGTGCCAACGCCGGTATTTGGAGGGGTGGCTACACCTTC.

In its sample, this clonotype was seen many times. The junction departs from germline at one end; a sequencing error may be responsible. The V and J genes are TRBV11-2 and TRBJ2-3; no definite D call. The germline CDR1 and CDR2 sequences are SGHAT and FQNNGV. This CDR3 has 14 residues. As DNA, the CDR3 is TGTGCCAGCAACTTACAGTGGGGTGCCAATACGCAGTATTTT. Amino acid sequence: CASNLQWGANTQYF.

This clonotype was recorded at least ten times. The chain links TRBV27 to TRBJ1-2; D may be TRBD1 (5 bases). Germline lookup yields CDR1 MNHEY and CDR2 SMNVEV (reference sequence). This CDR3 is built from 14 residues. Between the trimmed V and J ends, which lost 4 bases and 2 bases, there was a span of 11 bases. CDR3 sequence reads: CASSYRAGNYGYTF. CDR3 DNA sequence: TGTGCCAGCAGTTATAGGGCAGGGAACTATGGCTACACCTTC.

The rearrangement uses TRBV4-1 and TRBJ1-1; D might be TRBD1 (5 bases). CDR3 length: 15 amino acids. Germline values: CDR1 MGHRA, CDR2 YSYEKL. V was trimmed by 1 base and J by 6 bases, leaving 15 bases between them. The CDR3 DNA is TGCGCCAGCAGCCAAGGTCACAGGCTCCGGGCTGAAGCTTTCTTT. The encoded protein is CASSQGHRLRAEAFF.

In this sample, this clonotype turned up many times. The chain links TRBV30 to TRBJ1-2; TRBD1 matches 8 bases. This CDR3 spans 13 amino acids. Germline CDR1 reads GTSNPN; CDR2 reads SVGIG (reference sequence). J was trimmed by 2 bases and V by 3 bases; bases with no gene match: 2. The CDR3 reads CAWRGQANYGYTF. The CDR3 nucleotides are TGTGCCTGGAGGGGACAGGCCAACTATGGCTACACCTTC.

The V call is TRBV19, the J call TRBJ1-2; D call uncertain. Germline-derived CDR1 and CDR2 are LNHDA and SQIVND (reference sequence). This CDR3 is built from 16 residues. V was cut by 4 bases and J by 1 base, with 16 bases left in between. CDR3 nucleotides: TGTGCCAGTAGTACGACGGGCCTCGAGATTAACTATGGCTACACCTTC. It is translated as CASSTTGLEINYGYTF. Variable domain in full (rest from reference TRBV19 and TRBJ1-2): DGGITQSPKYLFRKEGQNVTLSCEQNLNHDAMYWYRQDPGQGLRLIYYSQIVNDFQKGDIAEGYSVSREKKESFPLTVTSAQKNPTAFYLCASSTTGLEINYGYTFGSGTRLTVV.

Points on this clonotype: At one end, the junction sequence differs from germline, possibly due to a read error. The CDR3 DNA reads as TGCTCCAGCAGCCCCACCGCATTCTCGTACGGGCAGTACTTC. Its translation is CSSSPTAFSYGQYF. The V call is TRBV5-1, the J call TRBJ2-7; no firm D call. The germline CDR1 and CDR2 sequences are SGHRS and YFSETQ. The CDR3 has 14 amino acids. The complete variable domain, with remaining parts taken from reference TRBV5-1 and TRBJ2-7, reads KAGVTQTPRYLIKTRGQQVTLSCSPISGHRSVSWYQQTPGQGLQFLFEYFSETQRNKGNFPGRFSGRQFSNSRSEMNVSTLELGDSALYLCSSSPTAFSYGQYFGPGTRLTVT.

This clonotype was counted between two and nine times. This chain joins TRBV12-3 or TRBV12-4 and TRBJ2-7; unclear D gene. Trimming removed 5 bases from V and 5 bases from J, with 7 bases in between. The CDR3 is 11 amino acids. The CDR3 region has the DNA TGTGCCAGCAGTAGAGCTAACGAGCAGTACTTC. Protein sequence: CASSRANEQYF.

This clonotype showed up many times. The chain uses TRBV11-3 and TRBJ2-1; no firm D call. Trimming stripped 5 bases from V and 8 bases from J, with 13 bases between. The CDR3 is 13 residues long. The germline V gene encodes CDR1 SGHNT and CDR2 YENEEA. The CDR3, as DNA: TGTGCCAGCAGCCCCCGCCCGATCGATGAGCAGTTCTTC. As protein: CASSPRPIDEQFF.

In the case of this clonotype: Since a much larger clone is just one base distant, this may be a read error. The rearrangement uses TRBV3-1 and TRBJ2-3; D is uncertain. The CDR3 spans 16 residues. V was clipped by 4 bases and J by 3 bases, with 17 bases between them. Germline CDR1 and CDR2: LGHDT and YNNKEL (reference sequence). CDR3 in DNA: TGTGCCAGCAGCCCAGTCTCAGGAGCGCGAACAGATACGCAGTATTTT. This gives the protein CASSPVSGARTDTQYF.

This clonotype was counted at least ten times. The chain uses TRBV2 and TRBJ2-5, with 10 bases fitting TRBD2. Germline V gives CDR1 SNHLY, CDR2 FYNNEI. With 7 bases clipped from V and 5 bases from J, the junction kept 16 bases outside the gene matches. The CDR3 covers 17 residues. CDR3 sequence: CASIPPTQASGSETQYF. The CDR3 nucleotides are TGTGCCAGCATCCCCCCAACCCAGGCTAGCGGGAGTGAGACCCAGTACTTC.

The V and J genes are TRBV14 and TRBJ1-1; D ambiguous. V lost 2 bases and J 1 base, leaving 8 bases between the germline ends. CDR1 and CDR2 from the germline V gene are SGHDN and FVKESK. This CDR3 comprises 14 residues. CDR3 sequence: CASSQIQTNTEAFF. The CDR3, as DNA: TGTGCCAGCAGCCAAATACAGACGAACACTGAAGCTTTCTTT. Supplemented by reference TRBV14 and TRBJ1-1, the full variable domain reads EAGVTQFPSHSVIEKGQTVTLRCDPISGHDNLYWYRRVMGKEIKFLLHFVKESKQDESGMPNNRFLAERTGGTYSTLKVQPAELEDSGVYFCASSQIQTNTEAFFGQGTRLTVV.

This clonotype appeared many times. V and J are TRBV20-1 and TRBJ1-1; D may be TRBD1 (6 bases). The CDR3 extends over 14 amino acids. The V gene lost 3 bases and the J gene lost 0 bases, with 11 bases spanning the gap. CDR1 is DFQATT, CDR2 SNEGSKA, per germline (reference sequence). DNA of the CDR3: TGCAGTGCTAGGGAGGACAGCGTGAACACTGAAGCTTTCTTT. Translated, it gives CSAREDSVNTEAFF.

This clonotype occurred a few times. The gene calls are TRBV29-1 and TRBJ1-1; D call uncertain. CDR3 size: 12 residues. The germline CDR1 and CDR2 sequences are SQVTM and ANQGSEA. Trimming cost V 4 bases and J 1 base, with 7 bases left between them. The CDR3 nucleotides read TGCAGCGTTGCACACCCGAACACTGAAGCTTTCTTT. Translated, it gives CSVAHPNTEAFF. Full variable domain (rest looked up from reference TRBV29-1 and TRBJ1-1): SAVISQKPSRDICQRGTSLTIQCQVDSQVTMMFWYRQQPGQSLTLIATANQGSEATYESGFVIDKFPISRPNLTFSTLTVSNMSPEDSSIYLCSVAHPNTEAFFGQGTRLTVV.

This clonotype has at least ten counts. The chain links TRBV12-3 or TRBV12-4 to TRBJ1-1, with 7 bases lining up with TRBD1. Trimming cost V 7 bases and J 6 bases; bases outside gene matches: 8. This CDR3 spans 13 amino acids. Here the CDR3 DNA reads TGTGCCAGCACTACGACAGGGATGGCTGAAGCTTTCTTT. As protein: CASTTTGMAEAFF.